This is a list of T cell receptor beta chains from one sample in a study of T cells in tumors after PD-1 blockade. The assay was immunoSEQ multiplex PCR, and TCRdb's table has in-frame clones only and misses some. The top ten hold roughly 28% of the sample, which has 10,000 to 15,000 clones, about 62% seen once. This specimen consisted of tumor tissue, obtained before anti-PD-1 treatment. The receptor set was obtained from a human donor with cutaneous squamous cell carcinoma. Both conserved end residues are part of each CDR3. D genes are given only for firm matches. Only some rows state a clone size, as once, few, many or a class for expanded clones.

cdr3_aa	cdr3_nt	v_call	j_call	clone_size	d_call
CASSGTSGRGYEQYF	TGTGCCAGCAGCGGGACTAGCGGGAGAGGATACGAGCAGTACTTC	TRBV2	TRBJ2-7	-	TRBD2
CASSLRLAGTYEQYF	TGTGCCAGCAGCCTAAGACTAGCGGGAACCTACGAGCAGTACTTC	TRBV5-4	TRBJ2-7	-	TRBD2
CATSDSRPTVYGYTF	TGTGCCACCAGTGATTCCCGCCCGACGGTCTATGGCTACACCTTC	TRBV24-1	TRBJ1-2	-	-
CASSAGQNYGYTF	TGTGCCAGCTCAGCGGGACAGAACTATGGCTACACCTTC	TRBV18	TRBJ1-2	-	TRBD1
CASSLGQLTDTQYF	TGTGCCAGCAGCTTAGGCCAGCTCACAGATACGCAGTATTTT	TRBV7-2	TRBJ2-3	few	-
CASSLTGGNTEAFF	TGTGCCAGCAGCCTAACAGGAGGGAACACTGAAGCTTTCTTT	TRBV11-2	TRBJ1-1	-	-
CASSPGLAGIHEQFF	TGTGCCAGCAGCCCCGGACTAGCGGGAATCCATGAGCAGTTCTTC	TRBV7-6	TRBJ2-1	few	TRBD2
CASRVPGSLNGYTF	TGTGCCAGTAGGGTCCCAGGGAGTCTAAATGGCTACACCTTC	TRBV19	TRBJ1-2	once	-
CASSVTGIGYGYTF	TGTGCCAGCAGCGTAACAGGGATCGGCTATGGCTACACCTTC	TRBV6-5	TRBJ1-2	-	-
CASSSTSGGSGDTQYF	TGTGCCAGCAGCTCCACTAGCGGGGGGTCCGGAGATACGCAGTATTTT	TRBV7-2	TRBJ2-3	once	TRBD2
CAWSADRGEQYF	TGTGCCTGGAGTGCCGACCGAGGCGAGCAGTACTTC	TRBV30	TRBJ2-7	-	-
CASSLRAPRLGEQYF	TGTGCCAGCAGCTTAAGGGCCCCGCGACTGGGCGAGCAGTACTTC	TRBV7-9	TRBJ2-7	-	-
CASSPFNAGVAFF	TGTGCCAGCAGCCCCTTTAACGCAGGGGTAGCTTTCTTT	TRBV3-1/TRBV3-2	TRBJ1-1	-	-
CASSYGANEKLFF	TGTGCCAGCAGCTATGGCGCAAATGAAAAACTGTTTTTT	TRBV11-3	TRBJ1-4	-	-
CASSTGGAGANVLTF	TGTGCCAGCAGCACGGGCGGGGCTGGGGCCAACGTCCTGACTTTC	TRBV7-3	TRBJ2-6	few	-
CASSLWGREGETQYF	TGTGCCAGCAGCTTATGGGGCAGGGAGGGAGAGACCCAGTACTTC	TRBV7-9	TRBJ2-5	-	TRBD2
CASSQDLAREQFF	TGCGCCAGCAGCCAAGATCTAGCACGGGAGCAGTTCTTC	TRBV4-3	TRBJ2-1	-	-
CASSVAARADTQYF	TGTGCCAGCAGCGTAGCGGCCAGGGCAGATACGCAGTATTTT	TRBV9	TRBJ2-3	once	-
CSASAQARTGGYF	TGCAGTGCTAGTGCCCAGGCCAGGACCGGCGGGTACTTC	TRBV20-1	TRBJ2-5	few	-
CASSYSTYNSPLHF	TGTGCCAGCAGTTACAGTACCTATAATTCACCCCTCCACTTT	TRBV25-1	TRBJ1-6	-	-
CASTSPPGPRTYNSPLHF	TGTGCCAGCACATCGCCACCGGGCCCACGCACCTATAATTCACCCCTCCACTTT	TRBV7-6	TRBJ1-6	-	-
CASSEGGGRFGEKLFF	TGTGCCAGCAGCGAGGGAGGAGGGAGGTTCGGTGAAAAACTGTTTTTT	TRBV9	TRBJ1-4	few	-
CASSRLRTDTQYF	TGTGCCAGCAGCCGACTACGCACAGATACGCAGTATTTT	TRBV7-8	TRBJ2-3	medium-sized	-
CASSLGQGWLETQYF	TGTGCCAGCAGCTTGGGACAGGGTTGGTTGGAGACCCAGTACTTC	TRBV5-5	TRBJ2-5	few	TRBD1
CASSAASSGNTIYF	TGCGCCAGCAGCGCAGCGAGCTCTGGAAACACCATATATTTT	TRBV5-1	TRBJ1-3	-	-
CASSLFVSNEQFF	TGTGCCAGCAGTTTATTCGTCTCCAATGAGCAGTTCTTC	TRBV6-2/TRBV6-3	TRBJ2-1	-	-
CASSLGGASSGAGSYEQYF	TGTGCCAGCAGCTTGGGGGGGGCCTCTAGCGGAGCTGGTTCCTACGAGCAGTACTTC	TRBV5-4	TRBJ2-7	-	-
CASSLASGQGAHEQYF	TGCGCCAGCAGCTTGGCCTCGGGACAGGGGGCCCACGAGCAGTACTTC	TRBV5-1	TRBJ2-7	medium-sized	TRBD1
CASSGGTSGANVLTF	TGTGCCAGCAGCGGCGGGACTTCTGGGGCCAACGTCCTGACTTTC	TRBV7-9	TRBJ2-6	-	-
CASSSPTGLGYEQYF	TGTGCCAGCAGTTCCCCGACAGGGCTCGGCTACGAGCAGTACTTC	TRBV28	TRBJ2-7	-	TRBD1
CATSPLQGRAGQTQYF	TGTGCCACCAGCCCCCTTCAAGGCAGGGCTGGGCAGACCCAGTACTTC	TRBV15	TRBJ2-5	-	-
CASQDRSNQPQHF	TGTGCCAGTCAAGACAGGAGCAATCAGCCCCAGCATTTT	TRBV19	TRBJ1-5	-	-
CASSEGADGNTIYF	TGTGCCAGCAGTGAGGGGGCGGACGGAAACACCATATATTTT	TRBV13	TRBJ1-3	-	TRBD1
CAWSVQSGGHEQFF	TGTGCCTGGAGTGTACAATCAGGGGGCCATGAGCAGTTCTTC	TRBV30	TRBJ2-1	medium-sized	TRBD1
CASSLDNYGQYEEQYF	TGTGCCAGCAGCTTAGATAACTACGGACAGTATGAAGAGCAGTACTTC	TRBV11-3	TRBJ2-7	-	-
CASSWPTGQGSHEQYF	TGTGCCAGCAGTTGGCCGACGGGACAGGGAAGCCACGAGCAGTACTTC	TRBV6-2/TRBV6-3	TRBJ2-7	-	TRBD1
CATSDLPDLSYNEQFF	TGTGCCACCAGTGATTTGCCGGATCTCTCCTACAATGAGCAGTTCTTC	TRBV24-1	TRBJ2-1	-	-
CASSETGATNEKLFF	TGTGCCAGCAGTGAAACAGGGGCTACTAATGAAAAACTGTTTTTT	TRBV6-1	TRBJ1-4	medium-sized	TRBD1
CASSQGGRQGEAFF	TGTGCCAGCAGCCAAGGAGGTCGGCAGGGGGAAGCTTTCTTT	TRBV3-1/TRBV3-2	TRBJ1-1	-	-
CASSLGSPGNTIYF	TGCGCCAGCAGCCTTGGGTCCCCCGGAAACACCATATATTTT	TRBV4-3	TRBJ1-3	-	-
CASRVGDTEAFF	TGTGCCAGTAGGGTCGGGGACACTGAAGCTTTCTTT	TRBV19	TRBJ1-1	-	-
CASSQDLAGSDTQYF	TGCGCCAGCAGCCAAGATCTGGCGGGCTCAGATACGCAGTATTTT	TRBV4-3	TRBJ2-3	-	-
CASSPQTGGLYYGYTF	TGTGCCAGCAGCCCGCAGACAGGGGGCCTCTACTATGGCTACACCTTC	TRBV3-1/TRBV3-2	TRBJ1-2	-	TRBD1
CASSEMGAGLNTEAFF	TGTGCCAGCAGCGAGATGGGGGCAGGGTTAAACACTGAAGCTTTCTTT	TRBV11-3	TRBJ1-1	-	-
CACQGQPGTEAFF	TGTGCCTGTCAAGGACAGCCTGGGACTGAAGCTTTCTTT	TRBV30	TRBJ1-1	few	-
CASSLAAGYSSTDTQYF	TGTGCCAGCAGCTTGGCGGCGGGGTATTCCAGCACAGATACGCAGTATTTT	TRBV5-8	TRBJ2-3	-	-